What follows are 7 T cell receptor beta chains derived from one specimen sequenced in a study of T cell repertoires in cytomegalovirus infection. Antigens of these TCRs are unknown. TCRdb reanalysed the reads using MiXCR and keeps one entry per CDR3 protein. The repertoire consists of some 57,000 distinct CDR3 sequences, with approximately 36% occurring once and the leading ten covering around 70%. Sequencing was carried out using PBMCs, sequenced either directly or after in vitro stimulation (not recorded which). These receptors were collected from a human donor in good health (CMV status not recorded). Some clones in this sample may be carry-over from other donors' samples.

In this sample, this clonotype turned up many times. The chain couples TRBV7-2 to TRBJ2-3; 7 nucleotides match TRBD2. This CDR3 comprises 16 residues. Trimming at V came to 0 bases and at J to 0 bases, leaving 3 bases not matched to a gene. In germline, CDR1 is SGHTA, CDR2 FQGNSA. CDR3 sequence reads: CASSLAGGPSTDTQYF. CDR3 nucleotide sequence: TGTGCCAGCAGCTTAGCGGGAGGGCCTAGCACAGATACGCAGTATTTT.

The CDR3 sequence: CASSLRVNPSTDTQYF. As DNA, the CDR3 is TGTGCCAGCAGCTTAAGGGTGAACCCTAGCACAGATACGCAGTATTTT. The rearrangement joins TRBV11-2 to TRBJ2-3; no reliable D call. The CDR3 contains 16 residues. Trimming took off 2 bases at V and 0 bases at J, with 12 bases between the two ends. The germline V gene has CDR1 SGHAT and CDR2 FQNNGV.

The chain links TRBV6-5 to TRBJ2-3, with D uncertain. With 2 bases removed from V and 0 bases from J, the gap between germline ends came to 6 bases. The CDR3 spans 14 residues. From germline, CDR1 is MNHEY and CDR2 SVGAGI. Here the CDR3 reads CASSYDPSTDTQYF. The CDR3 DNA reads TGTGCCAGCAGTTACGACCCTAGCACAGATACGCAGTATTTT.

The rearrangement joins TRBV9 to TRBJ2-7; unclear D gene. This CDR3 comprises 13 residues. V lost 0 bases and J lost 4, with 8 bases in between. Per germline, CDR1 SGDLS and CDR2 YYNGEE. This CDR3 is CASSVGPPYEQYF. DNA for the CDR3: TGTGCCAGCAGCGTAGGGCCCCCTTACGAGCAGTACTTC.

This clonotype was observed a handful of times. The V call is TRBV7-8, the J call TRBJ1-6; D remains unclear. This CDR3 spans 16 amino acids. Looked up from germline, CDR1 is SGHVS and CDR2 is FQNEAQ. V lost 1 base and J lost 6, with 13 bases in between. The DNA for the CDR3 is TGTGCCAGCAGCTTAGGCGCGGGCAGAACTAATTCACCCCTCCACTTT. This codes for CASSLGAGRTNSPLHF.

CDR3 in DNA: TGCAGCGTTGAGGGGGGAGGGACTTTCGGGACTGAAGCTTTCTTT. It is translated as CSVEGGGTFGTEAFF. The J gene is TRBJ1-1, the V gene TRBV29-1; possibly TRBD1 for D (5 bases). Trimming stripped 3 bases from V and 5 bases from J, with 19 bases between. Germline V gives CDR1 SQVTM, CDR2 ANQGSEA. The CDR3 has 15 amino acids.

This clonotype was seen a few times. This CDR3 is CASKAQADTDTQYF. CDR3 sequence (DNA): TGTGCCAGCAAGGCACAGGCAGACACAGATACGCAGTATTTT. The chain has TRBV5-4 and TRBJ2-3; possible D gene TRBD1, 5 bases. The germline CDR1 and CDR2 sequences are SGHNT and YYREEE (reference sequence). Trimming removed 6 bases at V and 2 bases at J, with 13 bases between. The CDR3 sequence is 14 residues long.